This T cell receptor beta chain stems from a study of blood T cell repertoires in COVID-19. Some clones are missing from TCRdb's copy, which holds only in-frame ones; the method was immunoSEQ multiplex PCR. The sample contains about 200,000 clones, more than 70% of which appear only once. The germline V gene has CDR1 SGHTA and CDR2 FQGNSA. The V end was cut by 3 bases, the J end by 0 bases, with 5 bases between. The CDR3 runs 13 residues. This chain connects TRBV7-2 to TRBJ1-1; the D is unclear. The sample was peripheral blood. This receptor was obtained from a woman aged 45-60 years with acute or convalescent COVID-19. CDR3: CASSFTMNTEAFF. The CDR3, as DNA: TGTGCCAGCAGCTTCACAATGAACACTGAAGCTTTCTTT. Full variable domain (outside the CDR3, taken from reference TRBV7-2 and TRBJ1-1): GAGVSQSPSNKVTEKGKDVELRCDPISGHTALYWYRQSLGQGLEFLIYFQGNSAPDKSGLPSDRFSAERTGGSVSTLTIQRTQQEDSAVYLCASSFTMNTEAFFGQGTRLTVV.